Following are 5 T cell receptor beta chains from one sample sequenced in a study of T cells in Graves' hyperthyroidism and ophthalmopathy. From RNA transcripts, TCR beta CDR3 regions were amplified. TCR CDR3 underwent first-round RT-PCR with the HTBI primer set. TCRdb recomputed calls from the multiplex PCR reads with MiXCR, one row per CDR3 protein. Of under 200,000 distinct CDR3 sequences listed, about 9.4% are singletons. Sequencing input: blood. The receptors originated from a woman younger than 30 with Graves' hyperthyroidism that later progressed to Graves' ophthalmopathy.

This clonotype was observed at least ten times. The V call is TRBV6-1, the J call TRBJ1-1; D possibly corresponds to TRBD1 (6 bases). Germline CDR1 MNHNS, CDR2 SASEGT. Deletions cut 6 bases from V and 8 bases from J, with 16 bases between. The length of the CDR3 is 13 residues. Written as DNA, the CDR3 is TGTGCCAGCAGCCCCAGGGGTAATCGGGAAGCTTTCTTT. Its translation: CASSPRGNREAFF.

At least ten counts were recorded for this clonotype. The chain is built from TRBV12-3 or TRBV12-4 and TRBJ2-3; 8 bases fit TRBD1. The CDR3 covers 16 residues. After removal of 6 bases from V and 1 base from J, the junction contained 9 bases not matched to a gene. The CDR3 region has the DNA TGTGCCAGCAGCCGACCTGTGGACAGGGGCACAGATACGCAGTATTTT. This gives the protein CASSRPVDRGTDTQYF.

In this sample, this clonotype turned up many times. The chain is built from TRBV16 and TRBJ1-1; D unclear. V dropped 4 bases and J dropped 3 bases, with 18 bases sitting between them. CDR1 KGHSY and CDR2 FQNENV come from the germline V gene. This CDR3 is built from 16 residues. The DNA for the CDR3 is TGTGCCAGCAGCCGCCTTGTTGAGGGTCGGGACACTGAAGCTTTCTTT. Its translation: CASSRLVEGRDTEAFF.

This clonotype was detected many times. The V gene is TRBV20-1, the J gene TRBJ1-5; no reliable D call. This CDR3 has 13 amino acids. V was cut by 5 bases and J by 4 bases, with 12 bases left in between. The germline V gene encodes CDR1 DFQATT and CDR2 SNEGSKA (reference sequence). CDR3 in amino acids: CSAGQATNQPQHF. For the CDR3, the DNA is TGCAGTGCTGGTCAGGCCACTAATCAGCCCCAGCATTTT.

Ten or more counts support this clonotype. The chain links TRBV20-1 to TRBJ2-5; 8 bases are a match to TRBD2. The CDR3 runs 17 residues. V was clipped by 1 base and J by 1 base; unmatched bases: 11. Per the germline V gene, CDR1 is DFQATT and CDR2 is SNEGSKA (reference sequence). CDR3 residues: CSARGERALAVQETQYF. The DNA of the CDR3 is TGCAGTGCTAGAGGTGAAAGGGCACTAGCGGTCCAAGAGACCCAGTACTTC.